The 7 T cell receptor beta chains presented below share a single source sample, sequenced in a study of blood T cell repertoires in COVID-19. Here immunoSEQ multiplex PCR was the method, and the copy in TCRdb shows in-frame clones only, minus some. The sample records approximately 240,000 clones, more than 75% being singletons. Sequencing used peripheral blood. Receptors were obtained from a woman in her 30s who had recovered from COVID-19.

V gene TRBV9 combines with J gene TRBJ2-1, with 8 bases lining up with TRBD2. Per germline, CDR1 SGDLS and CDR2 YYNGEE. The CDR3 runs to 14 residues. J was trimmed by 7 bases and V by 5 bases; bases with no gene match: 8. CDR3 loop: CASSRLAGSNEQFF. The DNA for the CDR3 is TGTGCCAGCAGTAGGCTAGCGGGTTCAAATGAGCAGTTCTTC.

V is TRBV18 and J is TRBJ2-5, with 8 bases identical to TRBD1. Germline V lookup: CDR1 KGHSH, CDR2 LQKENI. V trimming: 4 bases; J trimming: 5 bases; junction bases outside the gene matches: 6. This CDR3 is 14 amino acids long. Here the CDR3 reads CASSRRTGKETQYF. DNA of the CDR3: TGTGCCAGCTCACGTAGGACAGGGAAGGAGACCCAGTACTTC.

The chain links TRBV7-9 to TRBJ2-3; D perhaps matches TRBD2 (5 bases). The V and J ends lost 7 bases and 3 bases respectively, with 17 bases between them. CDR1 is SEHNR and CDR2 is FQNEAQ in the germline V gene (reference sequence). The CDR3 consists of 15 residues. This chain's CDR3 is CASNPAWETTDTQYF. The CDR3 DNA sequence: TGTGCCAGCAACCCGGCCTGGGAGACGACAGATACGCAGTATTTT.

The gene calls are TRBV18 and TRBJ1-1; the D is unclear. Germline-derived CDR1 and CDR2 are KGHSH and LQKENI. V lost 1 base and J 1 base, leaving 16 bases between the germline ends. The CDR3 sequence is 17 residues long. The CDR3 protein is CASSPLNGGSPNTEAFF. In nucleotides, the CDR3 is TGTGCCAGCTCACCACTTAATGGCGGCAGCCCGAACACTGAAGCTTTCTTT.

This clone turned up a few times. V gene TRBV4-1 combines with J gene TRBJ2-2; D ambiguous. CDR1 and CDR2 (germline): MGHRA, YSYEKL. V lost 3 bases, J lost 6 bases, and 8 bases lay in between. The length of the CDR3 is 13 residues. The CDR3 coding sequence is TGCGCCAGCAGCCACCCCGACTCCGGGGAGCTGTTTTTT. It encodes CASSHPDSGELFF.

V is TRBV19 and J is TRBJ1-1; TRBD1 might be the D (6 bases). From germline, CDR1 is LNHDA and CDR2 SQIVND (reference sequence). V lost 1 base and J lost 4, with 13 bases in between. The CDR3 has 15 amino acids. The CDR3: CASSIGGGAATEAFF. The CDR3 DNA follows: TGTGCCAGTAGTATAGGAGGGGGGGCGGCCACTGAAGCTTTCTTT. Based on the CDR3 plus reference TRBV19 and TRBJ1-1, the full variable domain is DGGITQSPKYLFRKEGQNVTLSCEQNLNHDAMYWYRQDPGQGLRLIYYSQIVNDFQKGDIAEGYSVSREKKESFPLTVTSAQKNPTAFYLCASSIGGGAATEAFFGQGTRLTVV.

This sequence joins TRBV15 and TRBJ2-7; 7 bases are shared with TRBD1. This CDR3 is built from 16 residues. With 0 bases clipped from V and 2 bases from J, the junction kept 7 bases outside the gene matches. The germline gives CDR1 LNHNV, CDR2 YYDKDF (reference sequence). DNA for the CDR3: TGTGCCACCAGCAGAGATAGGACGACAGGGCCCTACGAGCAGTACTTC. Protein: CATSRDRTTGPYEQYF.